Below, 20 T cell receptor beta chains from the same sample are listed, as sequenced in a study of STAT5B mutations in CD4+ large granular lymphocyte leukemia. Clones were read by immunoSEQ multiplex PCR, and TCRdb kept only the in-frame ones, dropping some. This table holds 25,000 to 35,000 clones, approximately 74% found once. Sequenced sample: CD4+ T cells from blood buffy coats. The receptors shown here come from a human donor in good health.

This CDR3 reads CASSYGEIQPQHF. The CDR3 DNA reads TGTGCCAGCAGTTACGGGGAGATACAGCCCCAGCATTTT. The V and J genes are TRBV6-6 and TRBJ1-5, with D uncertain. V was pared by 2 bases and J by 7 bases, with 9 bases between. This CDR3 region has 13 residues. CDR1 is MNHNY, CDR2 SVGAGI, per germline (reference sequence).

The chain joins TRBV7-6 to TRBJ2-1; unclear D gene. The CDR3 is made up of 16 amino acids. Between the trimmed V and J ends, which lost 1 base and 0 bases, there was a span of 10 bases. Germline V gives CDR1 SGHVS, CDR2 FNYEAQ. The CDR3 region has the DNA TGTGCCAGCAGCTTAGGGCAGGCCGGCTCCTACAATGAGCAGTTCTTC. As protein: CASSLGQAGSYNEQFF. The full variable domain, with the rest looked up from reference TRBV7-6 and TRBJ2-1, is GAGVSQSPRYKVTKRGQDVALRCDPISGHVSLYWYRQALGQGPEFLTYFNYEAQQDKSGLPNDRFSAERPEGSISTLTIQRTEQRDSAMYRCASSLGQAGSYNEQFFGPGTRLTVL.

The chain carries TRBV27 and TRBJ2-1, with 9 bases fitting TRBD1. The CDR3 is 15 residues long. Trimming took 6 bases from V and 3 from J; bases not matched to a gene: 6. Germline CDR1 is MNHEY and CDR2 is SMNVEV (reference sequence). The CDR3 protein is CASSLRTGVYNEQFF. In nucleotides, the CDR3 is TGTGCCAGCAGCCTAAGGACAGGGGTCTACAATGAGCAGTTCTTC.

This rearrangement joins TRBV6-5 to TRBJ1-3; D is unresolved. The CDR3 covers 16 residues. Trimming pared 2 bases from V and 2 bases from J, leaving 13 bases between. Germline V gene data show CDR1 as MNHEY and CDR2 as SVGAGI. In DNA form, the CDR3 reads TGTGCCAGCAGTTACCCACGCCTTCGTACTGGAAACACCATATATTTT. Translated: CASSYPRLRTGNTIYF.

The rearrangement links TRBV6-5 to TRBJ2-1; D is undetermined. Trimming took 6 bases from V and 4 from J, leaving 4 bases between them. CDR3 size: 11 residues. Looked up from germline, CDR1 is MNHEY and CDR2 is SVGAGI. CDR3 sequence (DNA): TGTGCCAGCAGCCCTTACAATGAGCAGTTCTTC. Its translation is CASSPYNEQFF.

The V call is TRBV7-9, the J call TRBJ1-5, with a tentative D call TRBD1 (6 bases). V was pared by 1 base and J by 9 bases, with 10 bases between. The germline CDR1 and CDR2 sequences are SEHNR and FQNEAQ (reference sequence). The CDR3 has 13 residues. CDR3 sequence: CASSLDGGGPQHF. CDR3 in DNA: TGTGCCAGCAGCTTAGACGGGGGCGGGCCCCAGCATTTT.

The chain has TRBV7-8 and TRBJ2-4; tentative D call: TRBD1 (6 bases). Germline CDR1 reads SGHVS; CDR2 reads FQNEAQ. The CDR3 has 14 amino acids. V was shortened by 5 bases and J by 8 bases, with 16 bases between the two germline ends. Here the CDR3 reads CASSKRTDLDIQYF. CDR3 nucleotides: TGTGCCAGCAGCAAGCGGACAGATTTGGACATTCAGTACTTC.

This chain links TRBV29-1 with TRBJ1-2, with D possibly matching TRBD1 (5 bases). Germline values: CDR1 SQVTM, CDR2 ANQGSEA. The CDR3 sequence is 11 residues long. Trimming took 5 bases from V and 6 from J, leaving 10 bases between them. The CDR3 DNA reads as TGCAGCGTTTCAGGGCGGGATGGCTACACCTTC. Amino acid sequence: CSVSGRDGYTF. The full variable domain, completed using reference TRBV29-1 and TRBJ1-2, is SAVISQKPSRDICQRGTSLTIQCQVDSQVTMMFWYRQQPGQSLTLIATANQGSEATYESGFVIDKFPISRPNLTFSTLTVSNMSPEDSSIYLCSVSGRDGYTFGSGTRLTVV.

The chain has TRBV4-3 and TRBJ1-1, with D unresolved. The CDR3 runs 14 residues. V was shortened by 0 bases and J by 3 bases, with 8 bases between the two germline ends. The germline V gene has CDR1 LGHNA and CDR2 YSLEER. DNA of the CDR3: TGCGCCAGCAGCCAAGATTCGGGATACACTGAAGCTTTCTTT. It yields the protein CASSQDSGYTEAFF.

This clone was picked up one time. The genes are TRBV5-1 and TRBJ2-7, with 8 positions matching TRBD2. After removal of 4 bases from V and 7 bases from J, the junction contained 13 bases not matched to a gene. Germline V lookup: CDR1 SGHRS, CDR2 YFSETQ. CDR3 length: 15 amino acids. DNA of the CDR3: TGCGCCAGCAGCCCGGCCGGGGGGGGCTCGAATGAGCAGTACTTC. Translated: CASSPAGGGSNEQYF.

In this sample, this clone turned up once. The chain has TRBV27 and TRBJ2-2; unclear D gene. V was clipped by 4 bases and J by 2 bases, with 8 bases between them. The CDR3 consists of 14 residues. Germline V gene lookup returns CDR1 MNHEY and CDR2 SMNVEV (reference sequence). CDR3 coding DNA: TGTGCCAGCAGTTGGTCAGGCAACACCGGGGAGCTGTTTTTT. It specifies CASSWSGNTGELFF.

V is TRBV7-9 and J is TRBJ2-3; 10 positions agree with TRBD1. CDR3 length equals 15 residues. Trimming at V came to 3 bases and at J to 5 bases, leaving 5 bases not matched to a gene. Germline CDR1 is SEHNR and CDR2 is FQNEAQ (reference sequence). The CDR3 spells CASSFGTGEGDTQYF. The CDR3 coding sequence is TGTGCCAGCAGCTTTGGGACAGGGGAAGGAGATACGCAGTATTTT.

This clone was seen more than once but under ten times. The chain joins TRBV2 to TRBJ2-3, with D possibly TRBD2 on 6 matching bases. In germline, CDR1 is SNHLY, CDR2 FYNNEI. This CDR3 contains 16 residues. The V and J ends lost 2 bases and 3 bases respectively, with 15 bases between them. Here the CDR3 DNA reads TGTGCCAGCAGTGAATTGTCAACTAGCCCAACAGATACGCAGTATTTT. It codes for CASSELSTSPTDTQYF.

V gene TRBV6-1 combines with J gene TRBJ1-4; tentatively, D is TRBD1 (6 bases). This CDR3 is built from 15 residues. The V gene's germline CDR1 is MNHNS and CDR2 SASEGT. V was shortened by 8 bases and J by 2 bases, with 15 bases between the two germline ends. This chain's CDR3 is CASEVGAATNEKLFF. The CDR3 bases are TGTGCCAGCGAAGTGGGGGCGGCGACTAATGAAAAACTGTTTTTT.

This clone has only one observation. The V gene is TRBV30, the J gene TRBJ1-6; 10 nucleotides match TRBD1. V shed 0 bases, J shed 8 bases, and the junction held 4 bases outside the gene matches. This CDR3 has 15 residues. Germline lookup yields CDR1 GTSNPN and CDR2 SVGIG (reference sequence). As DNA, the CDR3 is TGTGCCTGGAGTGTACTCGGGACAGGGGATTCACCCCTCCACTTT. Translating it yields CAWSVLGTGDSPLHF.

The chain is built from TRBV5-4 and TRBJ2-5, with D tentatively TRBD1 (6 bases). Per the germline V gene, CDR1 is SGHNT and CDR2 is YYREEE (reference sequence). Trimming took 0 bases from V and 5 from J, leaving 17 bases between them. The CDR3 loop spans 16 amino acids. The CDR3 nucleotides are TGTGCCAGCAGCTTGGGAGAACAGGGCGTCGGGGAGACCCAGTACTTC. It is translated as CASSLGEQGVGETQYF.

The chain is built from TRBV7-2 and TRBJ2-5; 7 bases map to TRBD2. CDR3 length: 15 residues. Germline CDR1 SGHTA, CDR2 FQGNSA. J gave up 5 bases and V 0 bases, and 6 bases lay outside the gene matches. CDR3: CASSLALVGGETQYF. CDR3 DNA sequence: TGTGCCAGCAGCTTAGCGCTTGTGGGGGGGGAGACCCAGTACTTC.

The V and J genes are TRBV29-1 and TRBJ2-2; 8 bases line up with TRBD1. V gave up 7 bases and J gave up 6 bases; unmatched junction bases: 4. From germline, CDR1 is SQVTM and CDR2 ANQGSEA. This CDR3 region has 12 residues. DNA for the CDR3: TGCAGCGCGGGACAGGCTGCCGGGGAGCTGTTTTTT. Its translation: CSAGQAAGELFF.

For this clone: One junction end disagrees with the germline gene, perhaps due to a read error. The rearrangement links TRBV28 to TRBJ1-1; 7 bases align to TRBD1. CDR3 length equals 15 residues. Germline V gene sequence: CDR1 MDHEN, CDR2 SYDVKM. The chain's CDR3 is CATSTGGGFATEAFF. CDR3 nucleotides: TGTGCCACCAGTACTGGAGGGGGCTTCGCTACTGAAGCTTTCTTT.

The V gene is TRBV5-6, the J gene TRBJ2-5, with TRBD1 identical over 8 bases. Germline loops: CDR1 SGHDT, CDR2 YYEEEE. The CDR3 sequence is 15 residues long. V shed 4 bases and J 5 bases; nucleotides not matched to a gene: 10. CDR3 DNA sequence: TGTGCCAGCAGCCCGGCCCAGGGGGCAGGGGAGACCCAGTACTTC. It encodes CASSPAQGAGETQYF. The full variable domain, in which reference TRBV5-6 and TRBJ2-5 provide the parts outside the CDR3, is DAGVTQSPTHLIKTRGQQVTLRCSPKSGHDTVSWYQQALGQGPQFIFQYYEEEERQRGNFPDRFSGHQFPNYSSELNVNALLLGDSALYLCASSPAQGAGETQYFGPGTRLLVL.